This TCR beta chain came from a study of shared clonotypes between healthy human individuals. Clones were read by immunoSEQ multiplex PCR, and TCRdb kept only the in-frame ones, dropping some. Of under 650,000 clones in the sample, less than 96% were seen once. Donors, healthy HIV-negative adults, lacked recent acute infections or vaccinations. General observations from the study: Clonotypes shared by all four sorted-subset donors had higher generation probabilities than non-shared clonotypes.

The CDR3 runs 15 residues. Germline CDR1 reads WNHNN; CDR2 reads SYGVQD (reference sequence). V was cut by 1 base and J by 1 base, with 9 bases left in between. As concerns this clone: Its antigen is undetermined.

The specimen sequenced was naive CD4+ T cells sorted from blood. Subset denoted: CD45RA+ positively selected. V usage is TRBV10-1 and J usage is TRBJ2-3; D gene uncertain. The clonotype comes from a woman aged 30 to 39 in good health. The DNA for the CDR3 is TGCGCCAGCAGTGAGTTTGCCACACGCACAGATACGCAGTATTTT. It yields the protein CASSEFATRTDTQYF.